This T cell receptor beta chain was identified in a study of OX40 agonist ivuxolimab in advanced cancers. Sequencing was performed with immunoSEQ multiplex PCR; in TCRdb, only in-frame clones are kept and a portion is missing. Among 80,000 to 85,000 clones listed, around four fifths were seen once. In the case of this clone: Its specificity is unknown.

Overall study results and limits: The average count of expanded clones was higher among CD8+ T cells than among CD4+.

Sequencing used CD4+ or CD8+ T cells sorted from blood, obtained in a trial of the OX40 agonist ivuxolimab. The clonotype was recovered from an adult with an advanced solid tumor such as melanoma, head and neck, liver or kidney cancer.

The CDR3 DNA follows: TGTGCCAGCAGCTTAGGTACTGAAGCTTTCTTT. Its translation is CASSLGTEAFF. The rearrangement links TRBV7-2 to TRBJ1-1; D not resolved. Trimming removed 1 base at V and 5 bases at J, with 2 bases between. Germline CDR1 and CDR2: SGHTA and FQGNSA. The length of the CDR3 is 11 residues.